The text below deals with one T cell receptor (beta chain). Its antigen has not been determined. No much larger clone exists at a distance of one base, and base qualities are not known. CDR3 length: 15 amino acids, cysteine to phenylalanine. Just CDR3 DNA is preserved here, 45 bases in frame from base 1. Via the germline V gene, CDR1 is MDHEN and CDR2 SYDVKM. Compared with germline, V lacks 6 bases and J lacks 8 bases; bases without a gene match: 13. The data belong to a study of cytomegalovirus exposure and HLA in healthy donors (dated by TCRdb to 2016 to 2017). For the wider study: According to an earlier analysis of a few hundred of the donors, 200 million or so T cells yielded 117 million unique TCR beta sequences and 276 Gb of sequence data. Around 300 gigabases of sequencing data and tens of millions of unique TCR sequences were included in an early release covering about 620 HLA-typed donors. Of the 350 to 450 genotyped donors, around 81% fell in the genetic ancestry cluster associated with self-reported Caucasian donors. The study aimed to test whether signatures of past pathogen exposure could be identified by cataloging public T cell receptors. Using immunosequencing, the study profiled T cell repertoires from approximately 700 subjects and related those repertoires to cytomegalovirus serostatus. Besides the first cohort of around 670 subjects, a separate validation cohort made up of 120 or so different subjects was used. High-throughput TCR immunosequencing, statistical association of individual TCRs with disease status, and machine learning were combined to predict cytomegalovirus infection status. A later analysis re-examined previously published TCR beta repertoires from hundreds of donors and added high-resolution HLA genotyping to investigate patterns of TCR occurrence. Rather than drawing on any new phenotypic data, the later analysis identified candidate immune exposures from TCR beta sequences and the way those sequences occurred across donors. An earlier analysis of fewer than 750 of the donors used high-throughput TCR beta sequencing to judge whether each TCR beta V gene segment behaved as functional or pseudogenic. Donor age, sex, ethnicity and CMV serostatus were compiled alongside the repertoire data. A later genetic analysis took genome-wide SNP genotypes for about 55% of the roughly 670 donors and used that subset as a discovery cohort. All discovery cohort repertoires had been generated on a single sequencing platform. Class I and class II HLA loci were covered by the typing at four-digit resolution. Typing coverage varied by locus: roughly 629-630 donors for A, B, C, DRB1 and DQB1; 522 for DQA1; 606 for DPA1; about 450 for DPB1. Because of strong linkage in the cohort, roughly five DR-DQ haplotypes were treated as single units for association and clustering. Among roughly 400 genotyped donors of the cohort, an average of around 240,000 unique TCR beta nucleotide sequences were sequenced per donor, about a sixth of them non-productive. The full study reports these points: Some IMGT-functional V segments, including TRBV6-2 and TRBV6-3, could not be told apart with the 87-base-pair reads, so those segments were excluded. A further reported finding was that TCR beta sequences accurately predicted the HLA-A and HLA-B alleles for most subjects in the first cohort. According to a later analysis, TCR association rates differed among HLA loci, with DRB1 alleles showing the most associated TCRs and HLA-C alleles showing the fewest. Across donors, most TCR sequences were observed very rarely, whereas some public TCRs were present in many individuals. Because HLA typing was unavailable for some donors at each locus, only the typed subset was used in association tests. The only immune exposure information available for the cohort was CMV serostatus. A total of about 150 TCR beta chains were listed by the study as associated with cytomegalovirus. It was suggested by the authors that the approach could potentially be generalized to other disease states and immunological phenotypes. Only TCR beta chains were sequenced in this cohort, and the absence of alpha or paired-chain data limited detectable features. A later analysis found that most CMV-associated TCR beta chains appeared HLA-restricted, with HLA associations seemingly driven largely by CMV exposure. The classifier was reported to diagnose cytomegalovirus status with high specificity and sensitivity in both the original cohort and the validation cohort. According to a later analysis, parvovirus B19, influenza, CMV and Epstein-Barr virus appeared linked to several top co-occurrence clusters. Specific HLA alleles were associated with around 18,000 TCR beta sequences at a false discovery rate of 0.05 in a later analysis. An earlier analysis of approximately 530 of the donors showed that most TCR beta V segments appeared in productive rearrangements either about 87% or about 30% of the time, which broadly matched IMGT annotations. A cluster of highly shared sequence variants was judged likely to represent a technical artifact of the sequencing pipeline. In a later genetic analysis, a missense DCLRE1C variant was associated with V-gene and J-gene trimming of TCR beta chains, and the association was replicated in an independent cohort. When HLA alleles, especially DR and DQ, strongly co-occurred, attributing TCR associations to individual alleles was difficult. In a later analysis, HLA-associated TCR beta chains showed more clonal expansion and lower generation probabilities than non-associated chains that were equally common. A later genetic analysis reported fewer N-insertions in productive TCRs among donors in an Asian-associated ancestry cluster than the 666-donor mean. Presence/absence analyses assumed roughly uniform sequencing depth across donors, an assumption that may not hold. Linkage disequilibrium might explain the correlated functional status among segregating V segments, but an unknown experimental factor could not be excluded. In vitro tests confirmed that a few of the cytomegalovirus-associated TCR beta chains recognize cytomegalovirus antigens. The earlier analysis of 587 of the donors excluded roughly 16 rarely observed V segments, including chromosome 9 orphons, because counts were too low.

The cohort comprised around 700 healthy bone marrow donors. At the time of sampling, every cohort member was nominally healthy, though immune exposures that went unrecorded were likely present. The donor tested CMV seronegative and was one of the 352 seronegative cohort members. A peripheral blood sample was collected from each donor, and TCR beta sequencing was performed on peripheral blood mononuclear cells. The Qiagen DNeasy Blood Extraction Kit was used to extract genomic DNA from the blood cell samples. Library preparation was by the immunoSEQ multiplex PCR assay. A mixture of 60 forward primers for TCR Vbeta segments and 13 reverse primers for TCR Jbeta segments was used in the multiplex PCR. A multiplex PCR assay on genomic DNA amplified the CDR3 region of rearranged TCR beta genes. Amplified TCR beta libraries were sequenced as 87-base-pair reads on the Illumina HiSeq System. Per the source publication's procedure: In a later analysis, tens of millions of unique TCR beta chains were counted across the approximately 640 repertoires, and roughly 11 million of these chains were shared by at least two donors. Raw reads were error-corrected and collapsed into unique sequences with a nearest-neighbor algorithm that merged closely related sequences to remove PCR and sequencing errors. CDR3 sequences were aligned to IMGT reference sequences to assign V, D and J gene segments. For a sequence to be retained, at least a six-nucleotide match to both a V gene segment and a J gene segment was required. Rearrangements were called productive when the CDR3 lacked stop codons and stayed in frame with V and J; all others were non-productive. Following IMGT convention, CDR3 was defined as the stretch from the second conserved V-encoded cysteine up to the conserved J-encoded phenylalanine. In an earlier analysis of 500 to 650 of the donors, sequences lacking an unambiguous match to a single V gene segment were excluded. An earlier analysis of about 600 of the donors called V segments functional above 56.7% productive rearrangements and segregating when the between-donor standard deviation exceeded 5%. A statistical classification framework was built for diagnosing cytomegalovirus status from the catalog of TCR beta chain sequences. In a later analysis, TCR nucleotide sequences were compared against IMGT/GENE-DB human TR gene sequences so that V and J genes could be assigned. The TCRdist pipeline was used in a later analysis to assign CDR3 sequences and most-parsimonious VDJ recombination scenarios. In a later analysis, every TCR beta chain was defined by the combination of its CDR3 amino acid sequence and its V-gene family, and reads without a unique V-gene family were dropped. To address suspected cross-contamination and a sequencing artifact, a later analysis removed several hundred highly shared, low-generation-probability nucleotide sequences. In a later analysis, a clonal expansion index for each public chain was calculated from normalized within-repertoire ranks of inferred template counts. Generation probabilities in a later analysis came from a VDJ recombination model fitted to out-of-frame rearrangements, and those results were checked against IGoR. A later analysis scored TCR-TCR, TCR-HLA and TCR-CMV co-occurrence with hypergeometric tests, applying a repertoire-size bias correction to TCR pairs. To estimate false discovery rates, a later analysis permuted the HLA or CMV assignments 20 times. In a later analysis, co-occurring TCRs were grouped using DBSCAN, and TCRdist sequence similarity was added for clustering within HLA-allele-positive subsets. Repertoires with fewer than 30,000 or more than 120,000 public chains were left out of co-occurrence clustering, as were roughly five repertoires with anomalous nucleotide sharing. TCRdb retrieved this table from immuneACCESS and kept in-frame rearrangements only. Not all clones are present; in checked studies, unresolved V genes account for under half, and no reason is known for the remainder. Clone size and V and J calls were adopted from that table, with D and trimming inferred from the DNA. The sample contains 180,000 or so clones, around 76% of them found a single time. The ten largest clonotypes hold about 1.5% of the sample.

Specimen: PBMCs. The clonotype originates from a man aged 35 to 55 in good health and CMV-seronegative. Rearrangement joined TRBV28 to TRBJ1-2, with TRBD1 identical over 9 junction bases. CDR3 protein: CASSSGDRALKGYTF. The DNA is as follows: TGTGCCAGCAGCAGCGGGGACAGGGCTTTGAAGGGCTACACCTTC.